The clone carrying this T cell receptor beta chain was counted only a few times. Its cognate antigen is unknown. Template switching (which added a universal primer site) was used, and cDNA carried unique molecular identifiers. TCRdb reprocessed the 5' RACE reads with MiXCR, giving one entry per CDR3 protein. The sample comprises 640,000 or so distinct CDR3 sequences, approximately 6.1% of which are singletons, and approximately 1.6% rests with the top ten. This sample was included in a study of identical twins. Study conclusions and caveats: Weaker excess twin sharing was observed in beta out-of-frame sequences. Excess low generation probability was seen in twin-shared out-of-frame alpha sequences. Invariant populations such as MAIT and iNKT cells could partly muddle zero-insertion analyses.

The sample comprised naive T cells sorted from blood. The TCR comes from a man aged 18-30 years in good health.

The CDR3 loop is CSVEGLGQHSYNEQFF. In DNA, the CDR3 is TGCAGCGTTGAAGGTCTGGGTCAGCACTCCTACAATGAGCAGTTCTTC. This sequence joins TRBV29-1 and TRBJ2-1; no firm D call. Per germline, CDR1 SQVTM and CDR2 ANQGSEA. This CDR3 is 16 amino acids long. Trimming pared 1 base from V and 0 bases from J, leaving 13 bases between.